Listed below are T cell receptor beta chains from one sample, sequenced in a study of metastatic and nonmetastatic thyroid tumors. MiXCR re-clonotyped the PCR reads for TCRdb. Found here are some 12,000 clones, 38% of them singletons; the top ten hold approximately 16%. Specimen: tumor tissue. The receptors derive from a female donor with papillary thyroid cancer or a benign thyroid nodule (not recorded which). Some clones in this sample may be carry-over from other donors' samples. Each CDR3 is given with its conserved first and last residue. Each record gives: J gene, clone size, D gene, V gene, CDR3 DNA, CDR3 protein. D genes are given only for firm matches. Clone sizes are given selectively: once, few, many, or a class where the clone is expanded.

TRBJ2-7	.	.	TRBV4-1	TGCGCCAGCAGCCAAGGACCGGTGGGACATGCGTTCTACGAGCAGTACTTC	CASSQGPVGHAFYEQYF
TRBJ2-6	few	.	TRBV6-1	TGTGCCAGCAGTGGGGCAGGGGCTGGGGCCAACGTCCTGACTTTC	CASSGAGAGANVLTF
TRBJ1-3	.	.	TRBV5-1	TGCGCCAGCAGCTGGGGACAACACTCTGGAAACACCATATATTTT	CASSWGQHSGNTIYF
TRBJ1-3	few	.	TRBV28	TGTGCCAGCAGTTTCAGACGGGGTTCTGGAAACACCATATATTTT	CASSFRRGSGNTIYF
TRBJ1-5	few	.	TRBV19	TGTGCCAGTAGTAAACAGGGCCATCAGCCCCAGCATTTT	CASSKQGHQPQHF
TRBJ1-1	.	.	TRBV9	TGTGCCAGTCAGGGTCCTAACACTGAAGCTTTCTTT	CASQGPNTEAFF
TRBJ2-2	few	.	TRBV11-3	TGTGCCAGCAGCGCCCGGACAGAGGTTAACACCGGGGAGCTGTTTTTT	CASSARTEVNTGELFF
TRBJ2-1	few	.	TRBV5-5	TGTGCCAGCAGCTTATGGCCTAACAATGAGCAGTTCTTC	CASSLWPNNEQFF
TRBJ1-4	.	TRBD1	TRBV30	TGTGCCTGGAGTGTACGGACAGGGGTGAATGAAAAACTGTTTTTT	CAWSVRTGVNEKLFF
TRBJ1-2	.	TRBD1	TRBV12-3/TRBV12-4	TGTGCCAGCAGTCCTCGACAGGGGGGGAGCTATGGCTACACCTTC	CASSPRQGGSYGYTF
TRBJ2-1	.	.	TRBV6-1	TGTGCCACCCAAACACGGAGCTCCTACAATGAGCAGTTCTTC	CATQTRSSYNEQFF
TRBJ2-7	few	TRBD2	TRBV6-1	TGTGCCAGCATGGAACTAGCGGGGGGGGAGCAGTACTTC	CASMELAGGEQYF
TRBJ2-3	.	.	TRBV18	TGTGCCAGCTCACCGGTGTCGGGGTCCACAGATACGCAGTATTTT	CASSPVSGSTDTQYF
TRBJ2-7	few	.	TRBV28	TGTGCCATCGGTGAGGACGGTAGCGACGTGAACGAGCAGTACTTC	CAIGEDGSDVNEQYF
TRBJ1-6	.	.	TRBV20-1	TGCAGTGCTTGGGCCAGGGGAAATTCACCCCTCCACTTT	CSAWARGNSPLHF
TRBJ2-7	.	TRBD1	TRBV12-3/TRBV12-4	TGTGCCAGCAGTTCCTACGGGGACAGGGGAACCGAGCAGTACTTC	CASSSYGDRGTEQYF
TRBJ2-5	few	.	TRBV19	TGTGCCAGTAGTATGAACCAAGAGACCCAGTACTTC	CASSMNQETQYF
TRBJ2-7	few	.	TRBV12-3/TRBV12-4	TGTGCCAGCACTTATGCGTATTCCTACGAGCAGTACTTC	CASTYAYSYEQYF
TRBJ1-5	.	.	TRBV20-1	TGCAGTGCTAGTCGGGATAGCAATCAGCCCCAGCATTTT	CSASRDSNQPQHF
TRBJ2-2	.	TRBD1	TRBV6-1	TGTGCCAGCGGGAGACAGGGCGACACCGGGGAGCTGTTTTTT	CASGRQGDTGELFF
TRBJ2-7	few	.	TRBV30	TGTGCCTGGAGGCGACAGGAGACCTACGAGCAGTACTTC	CAWRRQETYEQYF
TRBJ1-1	.	.	TRBV6-1	TGTGCCAGCAGGCCCAGGGGAGACACTGAAGCTTTCTTT	CASRPRGDTEAFF
TRBJ2-7	.	.	TRBV18	TGTGCCAGCTCTCCGGACAGCTACGCCTACGAGCAGTACTTC	CASSPDSYAYEQYF
TRBJ2-7	.	.	TRBV6-1	TGTGCCAGCAGGAAGCAACCCTACGAGCAGTACTTC	CASRKQPYEQYF
TRBJ2-2	.	.	TRBV7-8	TGTGCCAGCAGCTTGACGGTGAACACCGGGGAGCTGTTTTTT	CASSLTVNTGELFF
TRBJ2-5	few	.	TRBV28	TGTGCCAGCAATAGGGGCACCCTACGCGGGACCCAGTACTTC	CASNRGTLRGTQYF
TRBJ2-2	.	TRBD1	TRBV20-1	TGCAGTGCTCCGAACCTTCAGGGGGACACCGGGGAGCTGTTTTTT	CSAPNLQGDTGELFF
TRBJ2-2	.	.	TRBV9	TGTGCCAGCAGATTAGCGGTGAACACCGGGGAGCTGTTTTTT	CASRLAVNTGELFF
TRBJ2-5	.	.	TRBV28	TGTGCCAGCAGATCAGGGGAAGAGACCCAGTACTTC	CASRSGEETQYF
TRBJ1-1	.	.	TRBV12-3/TRBV12-4	TGTGCCAGCAGTTTAGGGGATGGGCACACTGAAGCTTTCTTT	CASSLGDGHTEAFF
TRBJ1-1	few	.	TRBV6-1	TGTGCCAGCTGTCCAGGGTGGAACACTGAAGCTTTCTTT	CASCPGWNTEAFF
TRBJ2-3	.	TRBD1	TRBV28	TGTGCCAGCAGTTCGACAGGGGCCGTTCTCACAGATACGCAGTATTTT	CASSSTGAVLTDTQYF
TRBJ1-2	.	.	TRBV11-2	TGTGCCAGCAGCATTCGGGGGATCGACTATGGCTACACCTTC	CASSIRGIDYGYTF
TRBJ1-6	few	.	TRBV28	TGTGCCAGCAGTTTTATAGGGGTAGGATCACCCCTCCACTTT	CASSFIGVGSPLHF
TRBJ2-1	.	.	TRBV5-1	TGCGCCAGCAGCGCCCTTAGATACTATGCGACCTCCTACAATGAGCAGTTCTTC	CASSALRYYATSYNEQFF
TRBJ2-7	.	.	TRBV3-1	TGTGCCAGCAGCCAAGGTCCGGGGGCTGGCTACGAGCAGTACTTC	CASSQGPGAGYEQYF
TRBJ2-7	few	TRBD1	TRBV12-3/TRBV12-4	TGTGCCAGCAGTCCGCCGACAGGGGTGGCCTACGAGCAGTACTTC	CASSPPTGVAYEQYF
TRBJ1-5	.	.	TRBV12-3/TRBV12-4	TGTGCCAGCACTCTCTCGCAGCGCAATCAGCCCCAGCATTTT	CASTLSQRNQPQHF
TRBJ2-1	.	TRBD2	TRBV7-2	TGTGCCAGCAGCTACACTAGCGGGAGGGGGCAGTTCTTC	CASSYTSGRGQFF